These 23 T cell receptor beta chains came from one sample sequenced in a study of graft-versus-host responses after intestinal transplantation. Intraepithelial plus lamina propria lymphocytes were released by processing graft tissue. TCRdb's copy holds only in-frame clones and misses some; the assay was immunoSEQ multiplex PCR. The repertoire holds 1,500 to 2,000 clones, with over 75% as singletons. The sample consisted of ileum tissue, taken roughly 57 days after intestinal transplant. The receptors come from a human patient who received an intestinal transplant, so some T cells may come from the graft donor.

The chain has TRBV27 and TRBJ2-5, with 7 bases lining up with TRBD1. Germline-derived CDR1 and CDR2 are MNHEY and SMNVEV (reference sequence). The CDR3 sequence is 15 residues long. J gave up 1 base and V 3 bases, and 5 bases lay outside the gene matches. CDR3 bases: TGTGCCAGCAGTTTCTTTTCAGGGGGCCAAGAGACCCAGTACTTC. Translated: CASSFFSGGQETQYF.

This sequence joins TRBV4-1 and TRBJ2-2; D not resolved. The CDR3 runs to 15 residues. The V gene's germline CDR1 is MGHRA and CDR2 YSYEKL. V was cut by 1 base and J by 3 bases, with 9 bases left in between. Here the CDR3 DNA reads TGCGCCAGCAGCCAAGGGGTTACGGACACCGGGGAGCTGTTTTTT. Translation gives CASSQGVTDTGELFF.

The chain's CDR3 is CASSLWLWGSGYEQYF. Written as DNA, the CDR3 is TGTGCCAGCAGTTTATGGCTTTGGGGGTCGGGCTACGAGCAGTACTTC. The chain has TRBV28 and TRBJ2-7, with D perhaps assigned TRBD1 or TRBD2 (5 bases each). There are 16 residues in the CDR3. Trimming took off 0 bases at V and 3 bases at J, with 15 bases between the two ends. Germline V CDR1 and CDR2: MDHEN, SYDVKM.

The chain joins TRBV5-1 to TRBJ1-4, with D tentatively TRBD1 (6 bases). The V gene lost 4 bases and the J gene lost 12 bases, with 19 bases spanning the gap. The CDR3 extends over 14 amino acids. Germline V gives CDR1 SGHRS, CDR2 YFSETQ. The CDR3 region is CASSPRGDISQLFF. The CDR3 nucleotides read TGCGCCAGCAGCCCACGAGGGGACATAAGTCAACTGTTTTTT.

The V call is TRBV5-4, the J call TRBJ2-7; no reliable D call. The CDR3 consists of 12 residues. Germline-derived CDR1 and CDR2 are SGHNT and YYREEE (reference sequence). Trimming left V 4 bases short and J 0 bases short, with 5 bases between. The DNA for the CDR3 is TGTGCCAGCAGCCCCGGCTCCTACGAGCAGTACTTC. This sequence encodes CASSPGSYEQYF.

The rearrangement joins TRBV11-1 to TRBJ2-1; D possibly corresponds to TRBD2 (7 bases). This CDR3 has 15 residues. V lost 6 bases and J lost 7, with 19 bases in between. The germline gives CDR1 SGHAT, CDR2 FQDESV (reference sequence). The DNA of the CDR3 is TGTGCCAGCAGGAAGGGGGGGGGTAGGTATAATGAGCAGTTCTTC. Protein sequence: CASRKGGGRYNEQFF.

This clone was recorded once. The chain couples TRBV28 to TRBJ2-7; D is tentatively TRBD1 or TRBD2 (5 bases each). The CDR3 length is 13 residues. V lost 10 bases and J 5 bases, leaving 18 bases between the germline ends. Germline CDR1 and CDR2: MDHEN and SYDVKM. CDR3 DNA: TGTGCCACCCTAGGGGCCCCGGGAAACGAGCAGTACTTC. It yields the protein CATLGAPGNEQYF.

The chain links TRBV5-1 to TRBJ1-2; tentative D call: TRBD1 (6 bases). CDR1 and CDR2 (germline): SGHRS, YFSETQ. The CDR3 is made up of 14 amino acids. V dropped 4 bases and J dropped 3 bases, with 13 bases sitting between them. The CDR3 sequence is CASSPVTGDYGYTF. CDR3 sequence (DNA): TGCGCCAGCAGCCCAGTGACAGGAGACTATGGCTACACCTTC.

V gene TRBV19 combines with J gene TRBJ2-2, with a tentative D call TRBD2 (6 bases). V gave up 0 bases and J gave up 5 bases, with 7 bases separating them. The germline gives CDR1 LNHDA, CDR2 SQIVND (reference sequence). This CDR3 has 14 residues. The DNA of the CDR3 is TGTGCCAGTAGTATAGATGGGGGGACCGGGGAGCTGTTTTTT. It translates to CASSIDGGTGELFF.

This clone has just a few counts. The chain joins TRBV9 to TRBJ1-1; no clear D. CDR1 and CDR2 from the germline V gene are SGDLS and YYNGEE. V was trimmed by 0 bases and J by 7 bases, leaving 16 bases between them. There are 15 residues in the CDR3. CDR3 DNA sequence: TGTGCCAGCAGCGTAGATGGTCACCCGCGGGGTGAAGCTTTCTTT. This sequence encodes CASSVDGHPRGEAFF. Looking up the rest from reference TRBV9 and TRBJ1-1 gives the full variable domain: DSGVTQTPKHLITATGQRVTLRCSPRSGDLSVYWYQQSLDQGLQFLIQYYNGEERAKGNILERFSAQQFPDLHSELNLSSLELGDSALYFCASSVDGHPRGEAFFGQGTRLTVV.

The CDR3 loop reads CASSPSGQPQHF. The DNA of the CDR3 is TGTGCCAGCAGCCCCTCGGGTCAGCCCCAGCATTTT. V gene TRBV6-1 combines with J gene TRBJ1-5, with D hard to call. The CDR3 length is 12 residues. CDR1 MNHNS and CDR2 SASEGT come from the germline V gene. The V end was cut by 6 bases, the J end by 6 bases, with 9 bases between.

The chain links TRBV7-9 to TRBJ2-5, with D perhaps assigned TRBD1 or TRBD2 (6 bases each). From germline, CDR1 is SEHNR and CDR2 FQNEAQ (reference sequence). Trimming took 5 bases from V and 7 from J, leaving 20 bases between them. The CDR3 loop spans 15 amino acids. The CDR3 DNA reads as TGTGCCAGCAGCCCGCCGGGGGACACCCGGACGACCCAGTACTTC. It specifies CASSPPGDTRTTQYF.

The V gene is TRBV5-1, the J gene TRBJ2-7; D perhaps matches TRBD2 (6 bases). The CDR3 loop spans 15 amino acids. CDR1 SGHRS and CDR2 YFSETQ come from the germline V gene. Trimming removed 4 bases from V and 2 bases from J, with 16 bases in between. CDR3 sequence reads: CASSPSRGNTYEQYF. For the CDR3, the DNA is TGCGCCAGCAGCCCATCTCGCGGGAATACCTACGAGCAGTACTTC.

The CDR3 coding sequence is TGTGCCAGCAGTAATAGGCGGGGGAAAGGGAGTAATGAGCAGTTCTTC. It codes for CASSNRRGKGSNEQFF. This sequence joins TRBV28 and TRBJ2-1, with 7 bases identical to TRBD2. The CDR3 runs 16 residues. With V trimmed by 5 bases and J by 7 bases, 14 bases remained unmatched. The germline gives CDR1 MDHEN, CDR2 SYDVKM.

This sequence joins TRBV28 and TRBJ1-5; 11 nucleotides match TRBD1. The V gene end was trimmed by 3 bases and the J gene end by 1 base; junction bases not matched to a gene: 11. CDR1 and CDR2 from the germline V gene are MDHEN and SYDVKM. CDR3 length: 19 amino acids. The CDR3: CASSFLPGQGGSSNQPQHF. The DNA for the CDR3 is TGTGCCAGCAGTTTTCTCCCGGGACAGGGGGGATCAAGCAATCAGCCCCAGCATTTT.

This clone has a handful of counts. The chain has TRBV6-5 and TRBJ2-3, with D perhaps TRBD1 or TRBD2 (5 bases each). The CDR3 sequence is 15 residues long. V was trimmed by 0 bases and J by 5 bases, leaving 12 bases between them. The germline V gene encodes CDR1 MNHEY and CDR2 SVGAGI. CDR3 bases: TGTGCCAGCAGTTACTCTTCCTGGGGGAAAGATACGCAGTATTTT. Translated: CASSYSSWGKDTQYF.

This rearrangement joins TRBV5-1 to TRBJ1-4; D is unresolved. This CDR3 spans 14 amino acids. The V gene's germline CDR1 is SGHRS and CDR2 YFSETQ. The V gene lost 4 bases and the J gene lost 0 bases, with 7 bases spanning the gap. CDR3: CASSVEATNEKLFF. Here the CDR3 DNA reads TGCGCCAGCAGCGTGGAGGCAACTAATGAAAAACTGTTTTTT.

The chain has TRBV6-6 and TRBJ2-4; maybe TRBD1 (6 bases). V was trimmed by 4 bases and J by 0 bases, leaving 10 bases between them. Germline CDR1 and CDR2: MNHNY and SVGAGI (reference sequence). This CDR3 is built from 15 residues. CDR3 sequence: CASSLTGLAKNIQYF. The CDR3 region has the DNA TGTGCCAGCAGTTTAACAGGGCTAGCCAAAAACATTCAGTACTTC.

The chain recombines TRBV19 with TRBJ1-3; a possible D gene is TRBD1 (5 bases). The CDR3 is made up of 14 amino acids. Germline assignment: CDR1 LNHDA and CDR2 SQIVND (reference sequence). The V end was cut by 3 bases, the J end by 7 bases, with 13 bases between. CDR3 bases: TGTGCCAGTAGTATGCAGGGTCGGTGGAACACCATATATTTT. It yields the protein CASSMQGRWNTIYF.

In this sample, this clone turned up once. The V call is TRBV11-3, the J call TRBJ1-6, with TRBD1 identical over 8 bases. The CDR3 contains 14 residues. V dropped 1 base and J dropped 14; count of bases not matched to a gene: 7. Germline V gives CDR1 SGHNT, CDR2 YENEEA. The CDR3 nucleotides read TGTGCCAGCAGCTTAGTGGTTCAGGGGGCAGCCCTCCACTTT. Translating it yields CASSLVVQGAALHF.

Regarding this clone: A junction boundary mismatches the germline segment, possibly from a read error. The chain joins TRBV9 to TRBJ1-2; D is possibly TRBD1 (5 bases). The CDR3 has 14 residues. The V gene's germline CDR1 is SGDLS and CDR2 YYNGEE. The CDR3: CAGSSGTVNYGYTF. In nucleotides, the CDR3 is TGTGCCGGCAGCTCCGGGACTGTTAACTATGGCTACACCTTC.

CDR3 region: CASSVWRGEEKYNEQFF. The DNA for the CDR3 is TGTGCCAGCAGCGTATGGCGGGGGGAGGAGAAATACAATGAGCAGTTCTTC. V usage is TRBV9 and J usage is TRBJ2-1; 8 positions match TRBD2. This CDR3 region has 17 residues. The V and J ends lost 1 base and 4 bases, in that order; junction bases with no gene match: 10. The germline V gene encodes CDR1 SGDLS and CDR2 YYNGEE.

The chain carries TRBV18 and TRBJ2-7; D may be TRBD1 (5 bases). The CDR3 contains 13 residues. V was shortened by 2 bases and J by 0 bases, with 5 bases between the two germline ends. Germline V gene sequence: CDR1 KGHSH, CDR2 LQKENI. CDR3 sequence reads: CASSPGASYEQYF. In DNA form, the CDR3 reads TGTGCCAGCTCACCAGGGGCCTCCTACGAGCAGTACTTC.